This T cell receptor (beta chain) derives from a study of cytomegalovirus exposure and HLA in healthy donors. On this clone: Its matching antigen is unknown.

General study results and limits: The study labeled around 160 TCR beta chains cytomegalovirus-associated.

The primer mix had 60 Vbeta and 13 Jbeta primers. Only in-frame clones appear in the TCRdb table, and some are missing; sequencing was by immunoSEQ multiplex PCR. The sample holds about 77,000 clones; 78% are singletons and the top ten take approximately 4.6%. The V gene end was trimmed by 9 bases and the J gene end by 3 bases; junction bases not matched to a gene: 11. Germline loops: CDR1 SGHNT, CDR2 YYREEE (reference sequence). The CDR3 covers 14 residues. The specimen was PBMCs. The origin of this receptor is a man aged 40-50 years in good health and CMV-seronegative. This chain links TRBV5-4 with TRBJ1-1; 7 bases map to TRBD1. The CDR3 nucleotides are TGTGCCACCAGGGGGGGAAGGACGGACACTGAAGCTTTCTTT. This gives the protein CATRGGRTDTEAFF.